One and the same sample provided the 12 T cell receptor beta chains below, sequenced in a study of blood T cells in healthy people across ages. A second 7 to 11 cycle PCR used barcoded and J-beta primers. TCRdb processed the 5' RACE reads anew with MiXCR; each CDR3 protein has one entry. This table holds 540,000 or so distinct CDR3 sequences, 25% to 30% found once. The material sequenced was blood. The source is a woman in her seventies in good health.

The chain uses TRBV20-1 and TRBJ2-5, with unresolved D. Trimming left V 3 bases short and J 2 bases short, with 10 bases between. Per the germline V gene, CDR1 is DFQATT and CDR2 is SNEGSKA (reference sequence). This CDR3 comprises 13 residues. The CDR3 sequence is CSASRPLQETQYF. For the CDR3, the DNA is TGCAGTGCTAGTCGGCCCCTACAAGAGACCCAGTACTTC.

This clonotype showed up many times. The chain has TRBV21-1 and TRBJ2-7. TRBV21-1 counts as a pseudogene. The CDR3 spans 10 residues. Here the CDR3 reads CASIGSEQYF. CDR3 nucleotide sequence: TGTGCCAGCATTGGAAGCGAGCAGTACTTC.

This clonotype has a handful of counts. The chain is built from TRBV5-1 and TRBJ2-5; D perhaps matches TRBD1 (5 bases). V gave up 6 bases and J gave up 1 base, with 10 bases separating them. Germline V gene data show CDR1 as SGHRS and CDR2 as YFSETQ. The CDR3 is 13 amino acids. This CDR3 reads CASTGQTQETQYF. The CDR3 bases are TGCGCCAGCACCGGACAAACCCAAGAGACCCAGTACTTC.

This chain links TRBV4-1 with TRBJ2-1; maybe TRBD2 (6 bases). The J call may be faulty, since TRBJ2-5 better matches the DNA end. Germline CDR1 and CDR2: MGHRA and YSYEKL. CDR3 size: 16 residues. DNA of the CDR3: TGCGCCAGCAGCCACCGCGAAGGAGGGATGCGAGAGACCCAGTACTTC. Amino acids: CASSHREGGMRETQYF.

Only a few counts were recorded for this clonotype. The CDR3 loop reads CASSPGQGAYTQYF. Written as DNA, the CDR3 is TGTGCCAGCTCACCAGGACAGGGGGCGTATACGCAGTATTTT. J is TRBJ2-3 and V is TRBV18; 11 bases match TRBD1. The V gene end was trimmed by 2 bases and the J gene end by 7 bases; junction bases not matched to a gene: 2. From germline, CDR1 is KGHSH and CDR2 LQKENI. The CDR3 length is 14 residues.

This clonotype was observed many times. This chain links TRBV20-1 with TRBJ2-6, with 7 nucleotides matching TRBD2. The CDR3 has 15 amino acids. Germline CDR1 DFQATT, CDR2 SNEGSKA (reference sequence). With V trimmed by 0 bases and J by 2 bases, 1 base remained unmatched. The DNA of the CDR3 is TGCAGTGCTAGAGACGGGGGGACTGGGGCCAACGTCCTGACTTTC. Translation gives CSARDGGTGANVLTF.

This clonotype was seen more than once but under ten times. The rearrangement links TRBV6-2 or TRBV6-3 to TRBJ1-4, with D unresolved. Trimming cost V 0 bases and J 6 bases, with 8 bases left between them. The CDR3 has 14 amino acids. Germline CDR1 MNHEY, CDR2 SVGEGT. The CDR3 region is CASSYSTGYEKLFF. CDR3 coding DNA: TGTGCCAGCAGTTACTCGACCGGGTATGAAAAACTGTTTTTT.

This clonotype was observed a handful of times. The rearrangement uses TRBV18 and TRBJ1-6, with TRBD1 as a possible D gene (6 bases). This CDR3 region has 14 residues. Germline CDR1 is KGHSH and CDR2 is LQKENI. V lost 2 bases and J 10 bases, leaving 12 bases between the germline ends. CDR3 bases: TGTGCCAGCTCACCAGGGACACTTCGATCACCCCTCCACTTT. Protein sequence: CASSPGTLRSPLHF.

The chain joins TRBV7-2 to TRBJ2-5; 11 bases are shared with TRBD2. CDR3 size: 18 residues. V lost 5 bases to trimming and J lost 1 base; unmatched junction nucleotides: 12. The germline gives CDR1 SGHTA, CDR2 FQGNSA. The CDR3 DNA reads as TGTGCCAGCAGCCAGAACCTAGCGGGGGGCCGGGTCCAAGAGACCCAGTACTTC. Protein: CASSQNLAGGRVQETQYF.

There are a few counts of this clonotype. This chain uses TRBV10-3 with TRBJ2-6; TRBD2 is a possible D gene (5 bases). The CDR3 loop spans 18 amino acids. V dropped 5 bases and J dropped 4 bases, with 21 bases sitting between them. CDR1 and CDR2 from the germline V gene are ENHRY and SYGVKD. The CDR3 is CAISSIDPGSAGANVLTF. In nucleotides, the CDR3 is TGTGCCATCAGTTCCATTGACCCGGGGTCTGCAGGGGCCAACGTCCTGACTTTC.

This clonotype was detected only a few times. No conserved phenylalanine or tryptophan is present at the end of the CDR3, so a read error is the likely explanation. The chain carries TRBV5-1 and TRBJ1-1; no clear D gene. V was pared by 2 bases and J by 5 bases, with 16 bases between. Germline CDR1 reads SGHRS; CDR2 reads YFSETQ. There are 15 residues in the CDR3. CDR3 DNA: TGCGCCAGCAGCTTAGGTCTCACCTCGGGAACTGAAGCTTTCCTT. Translating gives CASSLGLTSGTEAFL.

CDR3 amino acids: CASSTQNRETQYF. As DNA, the CDR3 is TGTGCCAGCAGTACCCAAAACAGGGAGACCCAGTACTTC. This chain uses TRBV6-5 with TRBJ2-5; possibly TRBD1 for D (5 bases). The CDR3 length is 13 residues. V was cut by 5 bases and J by 5 bases, with 12 bases left in between. CDR1 and CDR2 (germline): MNHEY, SVGAGI.